Reported below is one T cell receptor (beta chain). It has no known antigen specificity. No per-base quality is available; no much larger clone lies one base away. The CDR3 covers 15 residues, taking in both the cysteine and the phenylalanine. Only CDR3 DNA remains: 45 bases, in frame from the first base. V is shortened by 7 bases, J by 0 bases, and the region joining them spans 13 bases. CDR1 SGHKS and CDR2 YYEKEE are derived from the germline V gene (reference sequence). This specimen belongs to a study of human T cells and chemical hapten exposure (dated by TCRdb to 2020 to 2022). General notes on the study: For sensitization, 2% DPC in acetone was applied to a roughly 2 cm by roughly 2 cm area of upper inner arm skin. Throughout the approximately 24-week study period, patients were also given weekly therapeutic DPC doses on the scalp. Patch tests used Finn chambers with 0.01% DPC on the upper back, scored after 6 days by International Contact Dermatitis Research Group standards. Most of the patients in the cohort were female, and the cohort covered alopecia areata with under or over 50% scalp involvement, alopecia totalis and alopecia universalis. Libraries were pooled for sequencing, and per-sample TCR yields varied mainly because of small differences in library volumes within the pool. This study followed changes in the peripheral blood TCR repertoire in vivo during primary and secondary sensitization of alopecia patients to the hapten diphenylcyclopropenone (DPC). Blood samples were taken from patients before sensitization (week 0) and at 2, 6 and about 24 weeks after DPC sensitization. Some 29 alopecia patients gave blood for TCR sequencing at one to four time points (pre-sensitization, 2, 6 and 24 weeks). What the authors observed across the whole study: Significantly more large CDR3 similarity clusters were formed by expanded TCRs than by pre-sensitization or healthy control sets, consistent with antigen-driven responses. DPC sensitization did not change the number of TCRs with a frequency above 1 in 1000, and there was no evidence of changes in global repertoire structure. Patch test score correlated positively with the number of PT1 expanded TCRs, reaching significance at thresholds 8, 16 and 32 but not at 4. Because all patients had alopecia, a presumed autoimmune disease, the immune response of the patients might differ from that of healthy individuals. Repeated subsampling changed both the strength of the expansion versus patch-test correlation and the threshold at which the correlation became significant.

To prepare the library, RACE was applied. TCRdb records NextSeq 500 as the sequencer. During library preparation, unique molecular identifiers were attached to individual cDNA molecules so that TCRs could be counted in a quantitative, reproducible way. For every blood RNA sample, sequencing covered both the TCR alpha and TCR beta chains. The study's own analysis went as follows. A median of around 100,000 TCRs per sample was observed, with a range of 23,224 to 690,600. The Decombinator software suite was used to annotate the V, J and CDR3 of the TCR reads. For the PS versus PT1 abundance plots, all samples were subsampled to the same number of TCRs (28,000). TCRs were defined as expanded if absent before sensitization and observed at least eight times at the 2-week time point. TCRdb reprocessing: public reads trimmed at Q25 with fastp, clones called with MiXCR, in-frame beta chains kept. Under each unique CDR3 protein, matching rows form one entry showing the most common genes and DNA. It is TCRdb's table, rather than the study itself, that gives the V and J calls and clone size. The sample yields roughly 190,000 distinct CDR3 sequences; about 20% were counted once. Of the sample, about 6.7% is held by the ten largest clones.

The time point label here, explained by the study, means: patch test 1, 2 weeks after DPC sensitization. According to the study, the label for this sample's treatment or condition signals: therapeutic diphenylcyclopropenone sensitization with weekly scalp DPC. At every patch-test visit, the blood draw took place before the patch test was put on. To be eligible, patients had to be aged 18 to 70, diagnosed with alopecia and judged suitable for DPC therapy, while pregnant patients were excluded. Total RNA was extracted from unfractionated whole blood collected in Tempus Blood RNA tubes. The sequence was collected from a woman aged 45-65 years with alopecia areata. Some clones in this sample may be carry-over from other donors' samples. The rearranged chain carries TRBV5-5 and TRBJ2-2; the D gene is perhaps TRBD1 or TRBD2, each of them matching over 5 bases. Specimen: whole blood, collected in connection with sensitization to the hapten diphenylcyclopropenone (DPC). The CDR3 loop reads CASLRGGANTGELFF. The sequenced DNA: TGTGCCAGCTTACGGGGCGGCGCGAACACCGGGGAGCTGTTTTTT.